Included here is one T cell receptor (beta chain) sequence, with context. This sample includes further DNA sequences coding for the same CDR3. This record comes from a study of cytomegalovirus exposure and HLA in healthy donors. Amplification used 60 Vbeta primers and 13 Jbeta primers. The table came from immunoSEQ multiplex PCR; TCRdb's copy has only in-frame clones and leaves some out. The profile shows about 140,000 clones, 77% of them singletons. Per germline, CDR1 MNHEY and CDR2 SMNVEV (reference sequence). The CDR3 consists of 16 residues. V was pared by 6 bases and J by 0 bases, with 15 bases between.

The material sequenced was PBMCs. This clonotype originated in a man between 25 and 39 years old in good health and CMV-seronegative. The rearrangement uses TRBV27 and TRBJ2-1; possibly TRBD2 for D (6 bases). CDR3 region: CASSFSGRSSYNEQFF. DNA of the CDR3: TGTGCCAGCAGCTTTAGCGGAAGGAGCTCCTACAATGAGCAGTTCTTC.